This T cell receptor beta chain was recorded in a study of human T cells and chemical hapten exposure. Overall study context: For sensitization, 2% DPC was applied to an approximately 2 cm by approximately 2 cm patch of upper inner arm skin.

Library construction involved attaching unique molecular identifiers to individual cDNA molecules, which allowed quantitative, reproducible TCR counting. One entry per CDR3 protein results from TCRdb running MiXCR on the RACE reads. The sample yields more than 75,000 distinct CDR3 sequences, around 9.6% seen once. This clonotype was counted at least ten times. Documented time point: patch test 2, 6 weeks after DPC sensitization. Treatment in this sample: therapeutic diphenylcyclopropenone sensitization with weekly scalp DPC. Patients had alopecia, were aged 18 to 70, and were not pregnant. CDR1 and CDR2 (germline): SNHLY, FYNNEI. Trimming removed 3 bases from V and 3 bases from J; junction bases left unmatched: 6. This CDR3 region has 15 residues.

The chain links TRBV2 to TRBJ2-7; 9 nucleotides match TRBD1. The source is a woman under 40 with alopecia areata. Some clones in this sample may be carry-over from other donors' samples. This specimen consisted of whole blood, obtained in connection with sensitization to the hapten diphenylcyclopropenone (DPC). This CDR3 reads CASSEGQGQGYEQYF. CDR3 coding DNA: TGTGCCAGCAGTGAGGGACAGGGCCAGGGCTACGAGCAGTACTTC. The full variable domain, completed using reference TRBV2 and TRBJ2-7, is EPEVTQTPSHQVTQMGQEVILRCVPISNHLYFYWYRQILGQKVEFLVSFYNNEISEKSEIFDDQFSVERPDGSNFTLKIRSTKLEDSAMYFCASSEGQGQGYEQYFGPGTRLTVT.